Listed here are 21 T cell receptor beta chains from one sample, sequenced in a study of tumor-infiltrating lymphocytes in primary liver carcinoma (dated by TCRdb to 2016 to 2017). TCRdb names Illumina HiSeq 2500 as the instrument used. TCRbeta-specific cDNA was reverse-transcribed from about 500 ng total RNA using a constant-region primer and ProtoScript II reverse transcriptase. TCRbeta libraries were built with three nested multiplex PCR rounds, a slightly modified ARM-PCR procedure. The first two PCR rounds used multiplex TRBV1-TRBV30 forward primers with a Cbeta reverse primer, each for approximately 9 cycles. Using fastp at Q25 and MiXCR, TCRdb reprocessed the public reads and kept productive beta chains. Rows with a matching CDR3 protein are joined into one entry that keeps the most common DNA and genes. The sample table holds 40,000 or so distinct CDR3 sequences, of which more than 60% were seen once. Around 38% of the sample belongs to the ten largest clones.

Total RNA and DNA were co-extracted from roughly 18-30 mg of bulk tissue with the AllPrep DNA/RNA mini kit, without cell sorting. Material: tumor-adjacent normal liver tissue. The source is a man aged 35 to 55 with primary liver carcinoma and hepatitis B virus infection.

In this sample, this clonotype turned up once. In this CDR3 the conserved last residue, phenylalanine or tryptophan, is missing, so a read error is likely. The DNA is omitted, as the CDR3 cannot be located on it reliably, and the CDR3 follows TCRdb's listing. The CDR3 region is CARLSGRAVNEEFS. The J gene is TRBJ2-1, the V gene TRBV6-1; TRBD2 is the table's D call and was not checked against the DNA. The V gene's germline CDR1 is MNHNS and CDR2 SASEGT. The CDR3 length equals 14 residues, ends included.

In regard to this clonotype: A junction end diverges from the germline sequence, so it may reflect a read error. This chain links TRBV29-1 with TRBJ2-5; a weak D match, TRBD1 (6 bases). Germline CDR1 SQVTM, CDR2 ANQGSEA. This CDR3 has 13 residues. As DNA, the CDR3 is TGCAACGTTGACGGACAGTCTGGAGTGACCCAGTACTTC. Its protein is CNVDGQSGVTQYF.

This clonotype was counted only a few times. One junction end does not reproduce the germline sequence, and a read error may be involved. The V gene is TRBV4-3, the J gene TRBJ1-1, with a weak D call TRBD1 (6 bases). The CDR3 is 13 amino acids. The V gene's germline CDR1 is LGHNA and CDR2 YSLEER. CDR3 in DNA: TGCGCCGGCAGCCAAGGGGGGAACACTGAAGCTCTCTTT. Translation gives CAGSQGGNTEALF.

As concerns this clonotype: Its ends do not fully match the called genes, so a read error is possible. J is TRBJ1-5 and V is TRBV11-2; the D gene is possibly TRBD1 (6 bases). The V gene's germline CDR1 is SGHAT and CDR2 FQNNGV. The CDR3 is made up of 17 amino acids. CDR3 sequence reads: CANSLVRVTGSNQPEHF. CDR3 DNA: TGTGCCAACAGCTTAGTAAGGGTAACAGGGAGCAATCAGCCCGAGCATTTT.

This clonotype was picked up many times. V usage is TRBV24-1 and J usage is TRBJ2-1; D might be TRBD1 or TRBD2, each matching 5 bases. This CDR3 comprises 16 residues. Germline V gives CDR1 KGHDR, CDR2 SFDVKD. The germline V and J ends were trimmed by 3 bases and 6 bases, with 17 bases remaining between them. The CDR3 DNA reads TGTGCCACCAGTGATCTGGGGACCCAAGCCTTCAATGAGCAGTTCTTC. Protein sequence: CATSDLGTQAFNEQFF.

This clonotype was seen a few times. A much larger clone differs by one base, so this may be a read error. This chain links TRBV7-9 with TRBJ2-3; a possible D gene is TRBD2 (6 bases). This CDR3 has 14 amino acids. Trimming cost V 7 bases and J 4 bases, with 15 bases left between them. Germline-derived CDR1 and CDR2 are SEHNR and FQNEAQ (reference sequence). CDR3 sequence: CASTPGSSPDTQYF. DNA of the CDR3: TGTGCCAGCACCCCCGGGAGTAGCCCAGATACGCAGTATTTT.

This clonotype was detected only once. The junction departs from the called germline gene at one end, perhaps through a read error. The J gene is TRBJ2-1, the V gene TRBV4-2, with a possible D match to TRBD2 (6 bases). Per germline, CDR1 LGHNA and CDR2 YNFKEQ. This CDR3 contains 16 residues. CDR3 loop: CASSPILAESYNEQFF. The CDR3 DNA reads TGTGCCAGCAGCCCGATACTAGCAGAATCGTACAATGAGCAGTTTTTC.

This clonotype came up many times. The CDR3 here is CASMGAWEQYF. DNA of the CDR3: TGTGCCAGCATGGGGGCGTGGGAGCAGTACTTC. The gene calls are TRBV28 and TRBJ2-7, with TRBD1 as a possible D gene (6 bases). The CDR3 contains 11 residues. Trimming removed 7 bases at V and 7 bases at J, with 11 bases between. The germline CDR1 and CDR2 sequences are MDHEN and SYDVKM.

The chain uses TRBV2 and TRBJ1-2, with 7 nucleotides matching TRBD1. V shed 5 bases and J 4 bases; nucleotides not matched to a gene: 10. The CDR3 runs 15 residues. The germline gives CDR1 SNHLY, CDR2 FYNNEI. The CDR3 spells CASSTPGGVGYGYTF. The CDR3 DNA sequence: TGTGCCAGCAGTACTCCAGGGGGGGTAGGCTATGGCTACACCTTC.

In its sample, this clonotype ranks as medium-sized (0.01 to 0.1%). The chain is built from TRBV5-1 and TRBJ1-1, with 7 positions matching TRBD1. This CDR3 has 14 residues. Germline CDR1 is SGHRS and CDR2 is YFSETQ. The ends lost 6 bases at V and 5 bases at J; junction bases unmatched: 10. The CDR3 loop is CASTQGGAYTEAFF. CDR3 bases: TGCGCCAGCACCCAAGGGGGCGCATATACTGAAGCTTTCTTT.

CDR3 region: CASILKGATQPQHF. The CDR3 nucleotides are TGTGCCAGCATTTTGAAGGGGGCTACTCAGCCCCAGCATTTT. The chain is built from TRBV28 and TRBJ1-5; 7 bases are shared with TRBD1. The ends lost 7 bases at V and 6 bases at J; junction bases unmatched: 9. Germline V gene lookup returns CDR1 MDHEN and CDR2 SYDVKM. The CDR3 sequence is 14 residues long.

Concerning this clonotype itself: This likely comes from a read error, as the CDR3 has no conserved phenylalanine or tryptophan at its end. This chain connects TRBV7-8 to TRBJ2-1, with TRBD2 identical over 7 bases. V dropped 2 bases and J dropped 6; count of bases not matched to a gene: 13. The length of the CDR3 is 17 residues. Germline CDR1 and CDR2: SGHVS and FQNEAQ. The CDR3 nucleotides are TGTGCCAGCAGCTTAATTCTCGGGAGGCTAAGGTTCAATGAGCAGTTCTCC. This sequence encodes CASSLILGRLRFNEQFS.

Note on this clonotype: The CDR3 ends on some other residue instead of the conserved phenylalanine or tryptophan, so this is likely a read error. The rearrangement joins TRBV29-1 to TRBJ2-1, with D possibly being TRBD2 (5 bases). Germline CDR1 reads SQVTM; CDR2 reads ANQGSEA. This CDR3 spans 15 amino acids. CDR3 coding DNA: TGCAGCGTTGAAGGGCACGAGGGTAGTTTCAATGACCAGTTCTCC. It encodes CSVEGHEGSFNDQFS.

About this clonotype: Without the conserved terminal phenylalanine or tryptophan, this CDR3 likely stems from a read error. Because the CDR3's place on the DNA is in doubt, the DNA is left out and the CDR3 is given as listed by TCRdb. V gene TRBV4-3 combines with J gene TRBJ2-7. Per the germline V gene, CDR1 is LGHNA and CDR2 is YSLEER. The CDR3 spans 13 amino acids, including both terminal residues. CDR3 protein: CAGSQAVSYEQCY.

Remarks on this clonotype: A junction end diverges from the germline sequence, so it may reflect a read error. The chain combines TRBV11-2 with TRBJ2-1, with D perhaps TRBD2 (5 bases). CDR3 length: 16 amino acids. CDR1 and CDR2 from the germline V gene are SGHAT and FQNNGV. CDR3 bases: TGTGCCAGGAGCTACCCCGGAACTAGTGGTAGCAATGAGCAGTTCTTC. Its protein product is CARSYPGTSGSNEQFF.

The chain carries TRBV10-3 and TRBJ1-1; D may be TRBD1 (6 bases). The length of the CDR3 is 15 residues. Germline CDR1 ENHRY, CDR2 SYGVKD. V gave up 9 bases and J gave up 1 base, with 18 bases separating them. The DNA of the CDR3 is TGTGCCATTTCCACCGGGGGACAAGAGAACACTGAAGCTTTCTTT. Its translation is CAISTGGQENTEAFF.

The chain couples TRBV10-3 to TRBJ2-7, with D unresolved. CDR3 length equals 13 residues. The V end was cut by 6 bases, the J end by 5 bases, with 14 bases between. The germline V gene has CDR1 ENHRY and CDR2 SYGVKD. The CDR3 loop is CAIRGLVGDEQYF. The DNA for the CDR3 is TGTGCCATCAGGGGTCTAGTGGGCGACGAGCAGTACTTC.

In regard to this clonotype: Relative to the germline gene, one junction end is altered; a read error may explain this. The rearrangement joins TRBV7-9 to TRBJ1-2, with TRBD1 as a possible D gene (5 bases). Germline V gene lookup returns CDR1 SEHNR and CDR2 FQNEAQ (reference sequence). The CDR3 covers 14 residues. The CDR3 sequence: CASSTSGGVLGCTF. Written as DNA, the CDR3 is TGCGCCAGCAGCACATCTGGGGGAGTGCTGGGCTGCACCTTC.

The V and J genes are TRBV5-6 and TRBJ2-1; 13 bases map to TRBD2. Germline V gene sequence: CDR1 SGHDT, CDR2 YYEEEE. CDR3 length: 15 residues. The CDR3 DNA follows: TGTGTCAGTTCTGAGGGACTAGCGGGGTCCAATGAGCAGTTCTTC. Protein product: CVSSEGLAGSNEQFF.

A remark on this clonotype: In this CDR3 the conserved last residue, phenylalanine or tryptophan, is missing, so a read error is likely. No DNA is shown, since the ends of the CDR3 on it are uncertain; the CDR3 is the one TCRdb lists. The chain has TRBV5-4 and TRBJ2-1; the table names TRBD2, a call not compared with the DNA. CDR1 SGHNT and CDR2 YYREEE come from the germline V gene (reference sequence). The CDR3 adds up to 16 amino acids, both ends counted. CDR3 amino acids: CASTSQTSGRALEQFL.

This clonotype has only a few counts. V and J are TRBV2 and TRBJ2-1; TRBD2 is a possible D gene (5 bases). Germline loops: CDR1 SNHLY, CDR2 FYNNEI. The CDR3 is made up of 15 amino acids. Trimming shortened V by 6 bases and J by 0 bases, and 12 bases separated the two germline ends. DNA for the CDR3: TGTGCCAGCAGGGTAGGACTGAGCTCCTACAATGAGCAGTTCTTC. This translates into CASRVGLSSYNEQFF.